Listed here are 30 T cell receptor beta chains from one sample, sequenced in a study of T cells in localized non-small cell lung cancer. TCRdb's copy holds only in-frame clones and misses some; the assay was immunoSEQ multiplex PCR. The sample lists tens of thousands of clones, about nine tenths occurring once. The sequencing here drew on peripheral blood, taken before any cancer treatment. The receptors shown here come from a woman aged 40-69 years with stage I lung adenocarcinoma.

V and J are TRBV6-6 and TRBJ2-7; 7 positions agree with TRBD1. Germline V gene lookup returns CDR1 MNHNY and CDR2 SVGAGI (reference sequence). V shed 11 bases, J shed 7 bases, and the junction held 17 bases outside the gene matches. The CDR3 is made up of 14 amino acids. The CDR3 is CAGRGGTASWEQYF. DNA of the CDR3: TGTGCCGGGAGAGGTGGGACAGCCTCCTGGGAGCAGTACTTC.

This rearrangement joins TRBV5-1 to TRBJ1-3; no reliable D call. CDR1 and CDR2 (germline): SGHRS, YFSETQ. V was pared by 0 bases and J by 0 bases, with 10 bases between. This CDR3 comprises 16 residues. CDR3 coding DNA: TGCGCCAGCAGCTTGGCCATGGGCTACTCTGGAAACACCATATATTTT. Its translation: CASSLAMGYSGNTIYF.

This clone was picked up a small number of times. The chain uses TRBV4-3 and TRBJ1-2; TRBD1 agrees at 10 bases. Trimming cost V 1 base and J 5 bases; bases outside gene matches: 4. Germline V gives CDR1 LGHNA, CDR2 YSLEER. This CDR3 spans 15 amino acids. In DNA form, the CDR3 reads TGCGCCAGCAGCCAAGTTGACAGGGGGCTGTATGGCTACACCTTC. As protein: CASSQVDRGLYGYTF.

The chain combines TRBV11-2 with TRBJ1-2; TRBD1 might be the D (6 bases). The CDR3 runs 15 residues. The V end was cut by 5 bases, the J end by 2 bases, with 15 bases between. Per the germline V gene, CDR1 is SGHAT and CDR2 is FQNNGV. The CDR3 protein is CASSDFGQLNYGYTF. In DNA form, the CDR3 reads TGTGCCAGCAGCGACTTTGGACAGCTCAACTATGGCTACACCTTC. The full variable domain, with the rest looked up from reference TRBV11-2 and TRBJ1-2, is EAGVAQSPRYKIIEKRQSVAFWCNPISGHATLYWYQQILGQGPKLLIQFQNNGVVDDSQLPKDRFSAERLKGVDSTLKIQPAKLEDSAVYLCASSDFGQLNYGYTFGSGTRLTVV.

The chain combines TRBV9 with TRBJ2-7, with D uncertain. The germline gives CDR1 SGDLS, CDR2 YYNGEE. V gave up 4 bases and J gave up 0 bases, with 5 bases separating them. The CDR3 totals 12 residues. Here the CDR3 DNA reads TGTGCCAGCAGCCCCCCCTCCTACGAGCAGTACTTC. Amino acid sequence: CASSPPSYEQYF.

V gene TRBV27 combines with J gene TRBJ1-5, with D perhaps matching TRBD1 (6 bases). Trimming removed 3 bases from V and 0 bases from J, with 9 bases in between. Germline V gives CDR1 MNHEY, CDR2 SMNVEV (reference sequence). This CDR3 is 15 amino acids long. The CDR3 nucleotides are TGTGCCAGCAGTTTCGTACAGGGTAGCAATCAGCCCCAGCATTTT. Its translation is CASSFVQGSNQPQHF.

V usage is TRBV6-5 and J usage is TRBJ2-7; D not resolved. V was trimmed by 2 bases and J by 0 bases, leaving 11 bases between them. Germline V gene data show CDR1 as MNHEY and CDR2 as SVGAGI. The CDR3 sequence is 15 residues long. As DNA, the CDR3 is TGTGCCAGCAGTTACGGGCAGCGCAGCTCCTACGAGCAGTACTTC. This sequence encodes CASSYGQRSSYEQYF.

The chain links TRBV12-5 to TRBJ1-2; unclear D gene. Trimming took off 2 bases at V and 6 bases at J, with 7 bases between the two ends. Germline CDR1 LGHNT, CDR2 FRNRAP. The length of the CDR3 is 12 residues. CDR3 in DNA: TGTGCTAGTGGTTTGAGGACGGATGGCTACACCTTC. Its protein is CASGLRTDGYTF.

V gene TRBV9 combines with J gene TRBJ1-1, with no clear D. The CDR3 is 14 amino acids. The V and J ends lost 2 bases and 1 base respectively, with 9 bases between them. Germline values: CDR1 SGDLS, CDR2 YYNGEE. The CDR3 DNA reads as TGTGCCAGCAGCGTGGAGGGCACGAACACTGAAGCTTTCTTT. This sequence encodes CASSVEGTNTEAFF.

V and J are TRBV12-5 and TRBJ2-3, with TRBD2 matching over 10 bases. The CDR3 runs 17 residues. V shed 0 bases, J shed 2 bases, and the junction held 5 bases outside the gene matches. From germline, CDR1 is LGHNT and CDR2 FRNRAP. The CDR3 DNA follows: TGTGCTAGTGGTTTGGTACTAACTAGCGGGGTCACAGATACGCAGTATTTT. Protein: CASGLVLTSGVTDTQYF.

This chain links TRBV2 with TRBJ1-5; D gene ambiguous. V dropped 2 bases and J dropped 7 bases, with 9 bases sitting between them. This CDR3 region has 13 residues. Germline CDR1 reads SNHLY; CDR2 reads FYNNEI. The CDR3 protein is CASSERVTQPQHF. In DNA, the CDR3 is TGTGCCAGCAGTGAAAGGGTCACCCAGCCCCAGCATTTT.

The chain carries TRBV13 and TRBJ1-1; possibly TRBD1 for D (6 bases). The CDR3 contains 15 residues. Germline V gives CDR1 PRHDT, CDR2 FYEKMQ (reference sequence). The V end was cut by 0 bases, the J end by 6 bases, with 14 bases between. The CDR3 reads CASSLGTGSFSEAFF. Written as DNA, the CDR3 is TGTGCCAGCAGCTTAGGCACAGGGTCTTTTTCTGAAGCTTTCTTT.

This rearrangement joins TRBV4-1 to TRBJ2-3; the match to TRBD1 covers 9 bases. Germline values: CDR1 MGHRA, CDR2 YSYEKL. V was clipped by 5 bases and J by 5 bases; unmatched bases: 11. The CDR3 contains 16 residues. The CDR3 reads CASSSTGGRGIDTQYF. Written as DNA, the CDR3 is TGCGCCAGCAGCTCAACAGGGGGCAGGGGTATAGATACGCAGTATTTT.

Here the CDR3 reads CASSPHRVSTDTQYF. CDR3 nucleotide sequence: TGTGCCAGCAGCCCCCATCGGGTTAGCACAGATACGCAGTATTTT. V and J are TRBV7-8 and TRBJ2-3; D is uncertain. Germline CDR1 reads SGHVS; CDR2 reads FQNEAQ. CDR3 size: 15 residues. The V gene lost 5 bases and the J gene lost 0 bases, with 12 bases spanning the gap.

A single count supports this clone. The chain combines TRBV6-1 with TRBJ1-2; TRBD1 is a possible D gene (5 bases). Trimming left V 6 bases short and J 4 bases short, with 18 bases between. The CDR3 has 15 amino acids. The germline V gene has CDR1 MNHNS and CDR2 SASEGT. As DNA, the CDR3 is TGTGCCAGCAGCTACACGGGGGATTATAGCTATGGCTACACCTTC. Encoded protein: CASSYTGDYSYGYTF.

This sequence joins TRBV5-1 and TRBJ2-1; 8 nucleotides align to TRBD2. The junction had 8 bases not matched to a gene; V was cut back by 5 bases and J by 4 bases. From germline, CDR1 is SGHRS and CDR2 YFSETQ. CDR3 size: 15 residues. The CDR3 nucleotides are TGCGCCAGCAGTTATAGCGGGGCCACTTACAATGAGCAGTTCTTC. Amino acid sequence: CASSYSGATYNEQFF.

This CDR3 reads CATSREVSSGANVLTF. The DNA for the CDR3 is TGTGCCACCAGCAGAGAAGTAAGCTCTGGGGCCAACGTCCTGACTTTC. The gene calls are TRBV15 and TRBJ2-6; no clear D gene. Germline values: CDR1 LNHNV, CDR2 YYDKDF (reference sequence). Trimming took 0 bases from V and 0 from J, leaving 6 bases between them. This CDR3 has 16 residues.

The chain carries TRBV27 and TRBJ2-1; TRBD1 might be the D (5 bases). Trimming took 3 bases from V and 9 from J, leaving 12 bases between them. This CDR3 has 13 amino acids. Germline lookup yields CDR1 MNHEY and CDR2 SMNVEV (reference sequence). The CDR3 sequence: CASSFGQGSEQFF. DNA for the CDR3: TGTGCCAGCAGTTTTGGGCAGGGTAGTGAGCAGTTCTTC.

V is TRBV27 and J is TRBJ2-7; 7 bases map to TRBD1. V trimming: 2 bases; J trimming: 7 bases; junction bases outside the gene matches: 8. CDR1 and CDR2 (germline): MNHEY, SMNVEV (reference sequence). CDR3 length: 14 amino acids. The CDR3 here is CASSLGQVKGEQYF. The CDR3 DNA reads TGTGCCAGCAGTTTAGGACAGGTCAAGGGGGAGCAGTACTTC.

The V call is TRBV5-8, the J call TRBJ2-1; 8 bases fit TRBD1. Germline lookup yields CDR1 SGHTS and CDR2 YDEGEE. The trim removed 4 bases at V and 5 bases at J, leaving 20 bases unmatched. The CDR3 is made up of 19 amino acids. This CDR3 is CASSPEQGGTNLLDNEQFF. CDR3 bases: TGTGCCAGCAGCCCTGAACAGGGGGGAACCAACCTTTTAGACAATGAGCAGTTCTTC.

The chain carries TRBV5-1 and TRBJ2-1, with 7 bases matching TRBD2. Germline CDR1 is SGHRS and CDR2 is YFSETQ. The CDR3 is 15 amino acids. Trimming removed 0 bases from V and 4 bases from J; junction bases left unmatched: 4. The CDR3 DNA is TGCGCCAGCAGCTTGGCGGCGGGGGTTTACAATGAGCAGTTCTTC. Translation: CASSLAAGVYNEQFF.

The chain uses TRBV7-9 and TRBJ2-5, with D tentatively TRBD2 (6 bases). Trimming took off 5 bases at V and 1 base at J, with 8 bases between the two ends. Germline CDR1 reads SEHNR; CDR2 reads FQNEAQ (reference sequence). There are 13 residues in the CDR3. The CDR3 protein is CASSLGGQETQYF. The CDR3 bases are TGTGCCAGCAGCCTCGGGGGCCAAGAGACCCAGTACTTC.

The CDR3 reads CASKGSQGHYNEQFF. CDR3 DNA sequence: TGTGCCAGCAAAGGGTCTCAAGGCCACTACAATGAGCAGTTCTTC. This chain links TRBV6-5 with TRBJ2-1; D ambiguous. The germline V gene encodes CDR1 MNHEY and CDR2 SVGAGI. CDR3 size: 15 residues. Between the trimmed V and J ends, which lost 7 bases and 3 bases, there was a span of 16 bases.

This clone was seen more than once but under ten times. The CDR3 spells CAISPHLRSEAFF. CDR3 nucleotide sequence: TGTGCCATTTCACCGCATCTCCGCTCTGAAGCTTTCTTT. This chain links TRBV19 with TRBJ1-1; D not resolved. The CDR3 has 13 amino acids. V was shortened by 10 bases and J by 6 bases, with 18 bases between the two germline ends. From germline, CDR1 is LNHDA and CDR2 SQIVND (reference sequence).

The rearrangement joins TRBV5-6 to TRBJ2-2; D call uncertain. The CDR3 covers 17 residues. Germline CDR1 and CDR2: SGHDT and YYEEEE. The ends were cut back, 1 base at V and 6 bases at J, with 19 bases in the middle. DNA of the CDR3: TGTGCCAGCAGCTTGTCCCGAAGCCGCTCCCGACCCGGGGAGCTGTTTTTT. Its translation: CASSLSRSRSRPGELFF. Full variable domain (missing parts from reference TRBV5-6 and TRBJ2-2): DAGVTQSPTHLIKTRGQQVTLRCSPKSGHDTVSWYQQALGQGPQFIFQYYEEEERQRGNFPDRFSGHQFPNYSSELNVNALLLGDSALYLCASSLSRSRSRPGELFFGEGSRLTVL.

The chain couples TRBV6-6 to TRBJ2-2; 12 nucleotides match TRBD2. Trimming removed 8 bases from V and 2 bases from J; junction bases left unmatched: 6. The CDR3 consists of 16 residues. The germline gives CDR1 MNHNY, CDR2 SVGAGI (reference sequence). In nucleotides, the CDR3 is TGTGCCAGCGCAGAACTAGCGGGGGGAAACACCGGGGAGCTGTTTTTT. Its protein is CASAELAGGNTGELFF.

This clone was counted a single time. This chain uses TRBV4-3 with TRBJ1-5, with D possibly TRBD1 on 6 matching bases. Per germline, CDR1 LGHNA and CDR2 YSLEER. V was trimmed by 2 bases and J by 5 bases, leaving 22 bases between them. CDR3 length: 18 amino acids. CDR3 nucleotides: TGCGCCAGCAGCCAACGCTACCAATTACAGGGTGGGGATCAGCCCCAGCATTTT. Protein sequence: CASSQRYQLQGGDQPQHF.

This chain uses TRBV4-2 with TRBJ1-1; no definite D call. Germline CDR1 reads LGHNA; CDR2 reads YNFKEQ. V was cut by 4 bases and J by 1 base, with 4 bases left in between. The CDR3 length is 12 residues. The CDR3 reads CASSLQNTEAFF. The CDR3 bases are TGTGCCAGCAGCCTACAGAACACTGAAGCTTTCTTT.

The V call is TRBV6-5, the J call TRBJ1-5; unclear D gene. Germline V CDR1 and CDR2: MNHEY, SVGAGI. The CDR3 covers 12 residues. Trimming removed 5 bases at V and 10 bases at J, with 12 bases between. For the CDR3, the DNA is TGTGCCAGCAGTGATAACCCGGGTCCCCAGCATTTT. It codes for CASSDNPGPQHF.

Here the CDR3 DNA reads TGTGCCAGCAGCGTAGTAGGGGGTTCCGAGGAGACCCAGTACTTC. Translation gives CASSVVGGSEETQYF. The chain has TRBV9 and TRBJ2-5, with D perhaps matching TRBD1 (6 bases). Germline assignment: CDR1 SGDLS and CDR2 YYNGEE. The CDR3 runs 15 residues. The ends were cut back, 0 bases at V and 5 bases at J, with 14 bases in the middle. The full variable domain, completed using reference TRBV9 and TRBJ2-5, is DSGVTQTPKHLITATGQRVTLRCSPRSGDLSVYWYQQSLDQGLQFLIQYYNGEERAKGNILERFSAQQFPDLHSELNLSSLELGDSALYFCASSVVGGSEETQYFGPGTRLLVL.